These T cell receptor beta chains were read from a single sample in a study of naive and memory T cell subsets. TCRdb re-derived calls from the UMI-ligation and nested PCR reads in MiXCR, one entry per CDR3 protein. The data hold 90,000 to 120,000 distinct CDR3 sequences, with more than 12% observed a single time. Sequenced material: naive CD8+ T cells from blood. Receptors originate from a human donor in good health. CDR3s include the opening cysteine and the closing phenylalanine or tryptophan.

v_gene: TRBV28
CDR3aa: CASSLEEDTEAFF

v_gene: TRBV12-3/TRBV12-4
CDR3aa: CASSKGGSQPQHF

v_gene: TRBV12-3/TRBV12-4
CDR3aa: CASTSRSSYEQYF

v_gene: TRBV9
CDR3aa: CASSAGNAYEQYF

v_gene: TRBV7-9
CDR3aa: CASSFPGPPMYF

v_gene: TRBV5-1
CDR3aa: CASSHRVNTEAFF

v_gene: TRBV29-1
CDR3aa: CSVEGQGLNYGYTF

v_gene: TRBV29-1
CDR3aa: CSAQYTEAFF

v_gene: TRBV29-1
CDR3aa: CSALTGHGYTF

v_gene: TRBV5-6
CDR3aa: CASSFYLVGTRGNTIYF

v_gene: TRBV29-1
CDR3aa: CSVGLEQFF

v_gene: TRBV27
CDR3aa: CASSLSVSDYGYTF

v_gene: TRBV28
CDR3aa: CASSLRQGDPEAFF

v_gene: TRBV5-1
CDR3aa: CASRDSGYTGELFF

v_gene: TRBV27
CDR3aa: CASSRDRGNTIYF

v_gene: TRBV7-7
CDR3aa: CASTMGGGSETQYF

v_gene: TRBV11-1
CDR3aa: CASSLYTGRDEQYF

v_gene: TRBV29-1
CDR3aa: CSVAAYNEQFF

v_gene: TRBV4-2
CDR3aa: CASRSGKGKNTEAFF

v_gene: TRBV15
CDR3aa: CATSERRDTSTDTQYF

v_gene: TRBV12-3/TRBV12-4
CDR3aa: CAQGEQFF

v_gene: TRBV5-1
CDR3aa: CASSLGQGNYEQYF

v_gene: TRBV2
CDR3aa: CASSDSNNEQFF

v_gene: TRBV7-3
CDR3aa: CASSAGTSYNEQFF

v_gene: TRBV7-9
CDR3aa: CASSFSGRETQYF

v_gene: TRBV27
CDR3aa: CASSLSGINGYTF

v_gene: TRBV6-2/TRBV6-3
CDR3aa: CASSYSNVGQPQHF

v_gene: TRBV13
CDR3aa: CASSRPGRGDEQFF

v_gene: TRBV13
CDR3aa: CASSSRLALEQYF

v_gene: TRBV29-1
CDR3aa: CSVSDPANIQYF

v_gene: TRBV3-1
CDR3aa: CASSWGQAPNQPQHF

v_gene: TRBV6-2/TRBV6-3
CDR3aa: CASSYGLPSTDTQYF

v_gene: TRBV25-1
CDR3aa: CASGPPYEQYF

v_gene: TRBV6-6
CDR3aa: CASSRRLFLNTGELFF

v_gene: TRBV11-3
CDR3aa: CASSFYGTSGRAYNEQFF

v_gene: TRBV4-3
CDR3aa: CASSLRTGTEAFF

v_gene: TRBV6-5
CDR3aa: CASSYLFSGGQGGETQYF

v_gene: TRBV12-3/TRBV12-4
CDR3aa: CASSQPPGTSPYNEQFF

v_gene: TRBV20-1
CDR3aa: CSATGASSYEQYF

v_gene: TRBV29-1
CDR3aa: CSVLGQGSYEQYF

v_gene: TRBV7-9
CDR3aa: CASSSVLAGGPNEQFF

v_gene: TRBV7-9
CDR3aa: CASSRPGLDAYEQYF

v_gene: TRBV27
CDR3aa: CASSSFASADTQYF

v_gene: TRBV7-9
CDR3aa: CASSLYRLAGGHEQFF

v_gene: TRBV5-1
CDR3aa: CASTPGGYYNEQFF

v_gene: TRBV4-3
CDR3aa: CASSRRDRGNEKLFF

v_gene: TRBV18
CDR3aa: CASSPTGAGTEAFF

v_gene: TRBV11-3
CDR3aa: CASSFSGGNEAFF

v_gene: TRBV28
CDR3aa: CASSLTGGRGMNTEAFF

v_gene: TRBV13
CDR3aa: CASSLALTGGNTEAFF

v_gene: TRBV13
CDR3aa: CASSQGIQNEQFF

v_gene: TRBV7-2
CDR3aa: CASSLRTSGREETQYF

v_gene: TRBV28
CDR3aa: CASSLGRQPQHF

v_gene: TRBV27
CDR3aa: CASRDGSSYEQYF

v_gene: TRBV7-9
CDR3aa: CASSFVTGGPNTEAFF

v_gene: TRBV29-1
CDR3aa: CSVEDGRGYTEAFF

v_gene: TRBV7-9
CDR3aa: CASSLILQASHEQYF